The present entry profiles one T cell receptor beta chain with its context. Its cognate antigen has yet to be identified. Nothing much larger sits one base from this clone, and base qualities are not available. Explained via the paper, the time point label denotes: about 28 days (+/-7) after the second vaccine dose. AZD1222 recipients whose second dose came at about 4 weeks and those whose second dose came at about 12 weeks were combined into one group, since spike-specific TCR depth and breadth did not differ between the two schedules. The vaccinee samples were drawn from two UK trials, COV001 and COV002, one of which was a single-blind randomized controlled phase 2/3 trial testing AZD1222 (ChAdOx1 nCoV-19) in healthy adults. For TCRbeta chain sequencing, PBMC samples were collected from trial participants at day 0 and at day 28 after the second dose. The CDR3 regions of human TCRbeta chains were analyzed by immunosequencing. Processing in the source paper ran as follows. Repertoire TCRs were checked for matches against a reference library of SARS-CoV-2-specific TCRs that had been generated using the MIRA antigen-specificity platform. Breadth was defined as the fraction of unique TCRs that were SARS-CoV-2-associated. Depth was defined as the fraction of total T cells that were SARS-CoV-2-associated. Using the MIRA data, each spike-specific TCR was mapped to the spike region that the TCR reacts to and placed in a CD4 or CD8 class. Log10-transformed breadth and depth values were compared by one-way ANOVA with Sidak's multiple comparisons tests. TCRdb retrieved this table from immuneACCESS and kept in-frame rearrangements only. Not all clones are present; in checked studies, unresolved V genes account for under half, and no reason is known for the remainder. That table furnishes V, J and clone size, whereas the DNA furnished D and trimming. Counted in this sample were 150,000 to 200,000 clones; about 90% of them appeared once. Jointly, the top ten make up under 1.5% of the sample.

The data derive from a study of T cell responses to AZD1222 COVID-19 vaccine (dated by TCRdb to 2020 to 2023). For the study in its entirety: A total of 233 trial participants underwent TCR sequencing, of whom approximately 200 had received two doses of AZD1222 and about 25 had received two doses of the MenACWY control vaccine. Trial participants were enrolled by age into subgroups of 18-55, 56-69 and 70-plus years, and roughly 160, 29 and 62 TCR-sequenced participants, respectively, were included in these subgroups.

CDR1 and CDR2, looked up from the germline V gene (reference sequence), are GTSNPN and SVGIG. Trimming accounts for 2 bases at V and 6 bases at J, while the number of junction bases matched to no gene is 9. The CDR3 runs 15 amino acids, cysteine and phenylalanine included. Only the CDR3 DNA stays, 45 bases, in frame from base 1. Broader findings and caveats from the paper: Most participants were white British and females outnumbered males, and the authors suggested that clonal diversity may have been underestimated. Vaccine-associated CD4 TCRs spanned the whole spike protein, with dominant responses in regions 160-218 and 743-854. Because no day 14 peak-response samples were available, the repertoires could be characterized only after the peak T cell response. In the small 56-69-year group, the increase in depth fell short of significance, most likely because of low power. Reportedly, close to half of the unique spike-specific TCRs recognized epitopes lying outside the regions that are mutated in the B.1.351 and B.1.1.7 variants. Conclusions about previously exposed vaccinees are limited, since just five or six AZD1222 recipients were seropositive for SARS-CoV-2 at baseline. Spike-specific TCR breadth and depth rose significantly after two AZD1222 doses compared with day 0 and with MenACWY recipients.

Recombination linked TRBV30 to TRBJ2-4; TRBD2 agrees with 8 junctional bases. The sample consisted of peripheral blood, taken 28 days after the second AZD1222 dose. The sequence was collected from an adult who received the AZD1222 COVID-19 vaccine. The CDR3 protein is CAWSRPRGGLNIQYF. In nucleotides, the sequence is TGTGCCTGGAGTAGGCCCCGGGGGGGTCTAAACATTCAGTACTTC.